The 22 T cell receptor beta chains presented below share a single source sample, sequenced in a study of CD8 T cells in Susac syndrome. With random hexamers, roughly 0.5 to 1 ug RNA was reverse transcribed. TCRdb fed the immunoSEQ multiplex PCR reads into MiXCR, producing one record per CDR3 protein. The sample contains 120,000 to 150,000 distinct CDR3 sequences, approximately 93% of which appear only once. Input material: CD4+ T cells from PBMCs. These receptors came from a human donor in good health.

The chain has TRBV7-2 and TRBJ2-4; a weak D match, TRBD2 (6 bases). V lost 2 bases to trimming and J lost 2 bases, with 10 bases between them. Germline lookup yields CDR1 SGHTA and CDR2 FQGNSA. CDR3 size: 15 residues. CDR3 in DNA: TGTGCCAGCAGCTTACGCGGGATTCCCAAAAACATTCAGTACTTC. Protein sequence: CASSLRGIPKNIQYF.

The DNA for the CDR3 is TGTGCCAGCAGCCAAGATTTTCGGGGGGCCACCGTGGACGAGCAGTACTTC. Translating it yields CASSQDFRGATVDEQYF. This rearrangement joins TRBV3-1 to TRBJ2-7; the D gene is possibly TRBD2 (7 bases). The length of the CDR3 is 17 residues. V was pared by 0 bases and J by 5 bases, with 20 bases between. In germline, CDR1 is LGHDT, CDR2 YNNKEL (reference sequence).

This rearrangement joins TRBV5-1 to TRBJ2-2, with D possibly being TRBD1 (6 bases). Germline V gene data show CDR1 as SGHRS and CDR2 as YFSETQ. This CDR3 has 15 residues. V was pared by 0 bases and J by 2 bases, with 8 bases between. This CDR3 is CASSLVGGNTGELFF. CDR3 DNA sequence: TGCGCCAGCAGCTTGGTAGGGGGTAACACCGGGGAGCTGTTTTTT.

The J gene is TRBJ1-1, the V gene TRBV18; D is uncertain. The germline CDR1 and CDR2 sequences are KGHSH and LQKENI. Trimming removed 3 bases from V and 9 bases from J, with 14 bases in between. There are 13 residues in the CDR3. The chain's CDR3 is CASSPSDTRKAFF. Written as DNA, the CDR3 is TGTGCCAGCTCACCTTCCGACACGAGGAAAGCTTTCTTT.

Only one count was recorded for this clonotype. J is TRBJ2-7 and V is TRBV10-3; 13 bases agree with TRBD2. V dropped 10 bases and J dropped 7; count of bases not matched to a gene: 10. Looked up from germline, CDR1 is ENHRY and CDR2 is SYGVKD. There are 14 residues in the CDR3. CDR3 loop: CATSGLAGAGEQYF. The DNA for the CDR3 is TGTGCCACCAGCGGACTAGCGGGAGCGGGGGAGCAGTACTTC.

The chain uses TRBV12-3 or TRBV12-4 and TRBJ1-1; a possible D gene is TRBD1 (6 bases). The CDR3 sequence is 15 residues long. V dropped 6 bases and J dropped 0 bases, with 14 bases sitting between them. The CDR3 protein is CASSLTDRMNTEAFF. CDR3 coding DNA: TGTGCCAGCAGCCTAACAGACAGGATGAACACTGAAGCTTTCTTT.

The J gene is TRBJ1-4, the V gene TRBV29-1; D gene unclear. Germline CDR1 SQVTM, CDR2 ANQGSEA. CDR3 length: 11 residues. Trimming removed 6 bases at V and 6 bases at J, with 8 bases between. The CDR3 DNA is TGCAGCGTATTCTCTTATGAAAAACTGTTTTTT. Translation: CSVFSYEKLFF.

V usage is TRBV19 and J usage is TRBJ2-5, with D tentatively TRBD2 (5 bases). Deletions cut 6 bases from V and 1 base from J, with 12 bases between. CDR1 is LNHDA and CDR2 is SQIVND in the germline V gene (reference sequence). This CDR3 is built from 14 residues. The CDR3 is CASSLQTSQETQYF. As DNA, the CDR3 is TGTGCCAGTAGCCTCCAAACTAGCCAAGAGACCCAGTACTTC.

In this sample, this clonotype turned up a few times. The J gene is TRBJ1-5, the V gene TRBV7-9; no reliable D call. CDR3 length equals 15 residues. Germline V CDR1 and CDR2: SEHNR, FQNEAQ (reference sequence). V was shortened by 0 bases and J by 4 bases, with 10 bases between the two germline ends. This CDR3 is CASSLANSRNQPQHF. CDR3 sequence (DNA): TGTGCCAGCAGCTTAGCGAACAGTCGGAATCAGCCCCAGCATTTT. Combining the CDR3 with reference TRBV7-9 and TRBJ1-5 gives the whole variable domain DTGVSQNPRHKITKRGQNVTFRCDPISEHNRLYWYRQTLGQGPEFLTYFQNEAQLEKSRLLSDRFSAERPKGSFSTLEIQRTEQGDSAMYLCASSLANSRNQPQHFGDGTRLSIL.

The genes are TRBV5-1 and TRBJ2-1; 11 bases match TRBD2. V trimming: 3 bases; J trimming: 8 bases; junction bases outside the gene matches: 10. Germline CDR1 is SGHRS and CDR2 is YFSETQ. The CDR3 extends over 16 amino acids. CDR3 sequence: CASSSPRLAGYHEQFF. In DNA, the CDR3 is TGCGCCAGCAGCTCCCCCCGACTAGCGGGGTATCATGAGCAGTTCTTC.

In DNA, the CDR3 is TGTGCCTGGAGAGTAGCGGGCTTAAACAATGAGCAGTTCTTC. Amino acid sequence: CAWRVAGLNNEQFF. The chain links TRBV30 to TRBJ2-1; 7 bases agree with TRBD2. Germline CDR1 GTSNPN, CDR2 SVGIG (reference sequence). The CDR3 runs 14 residues. With V trimmed by 3 bases and J by 5 bases, 7 bases remained unmatched.

The chain has TRBV27 and TRBJ2-7, with a weak D call TRBD1 (5 bases). The CDR3 contains 14 residues. Germline CDR1 reads MNHEY; CDR2 reads SMNVEV (reference sequence). The V and J ends lost 3 bases and 0 bases respectively, with 9 bases between them. CDR3 nucleotides: TGTGCCAGCAGTTTCCGACAGAGCTCCTACGAGCAGTACTTC. This translates into CASSFRQSSYEQYF.

The chain is built from TRBV27 and TRBJ2-3; possible D gene TRBD2, 6 bases. From germline, CDR1 is MNHEY and CDR2 SMNVEV (reference sequence). This CDR3 contains 17 residues. The germline V and J ends were trimmed by 6 bases and 6 bases, with 25 bases remaining between them. The CDR3 DNA sequence: TGTGCCAGCAGCCGGAGGGTAGCGCAGATGTTGTCGGATACGCAGTATTTT. It yields the protein CASSRRVAQMLSDTQYF.

This clonotype appeared a single time. J is TRBJ2-2 and V is TRBV5-6, with 13 bases fitting TRBD2. Germline values: CDR1 SGHDT, CDR2 YYEEEE. The CDR3 has 18 amino acids. V was pared by 0 bases and J by 6 bases, with 8 bases of the junction left unmatched. The CDR3 loop reads CASSLETSGRYHPGELFF. The CDR3 bases are TGTGCCAGCAGCTTGGAGACTAGCGGGAGGTATCATCCCGGGGAGCTGTTTTTT.

This chain uses TRBV5-8 with TRBJ1-5; no firm D call. Germline V gives CDR1 SGHTS, CDR2 YDEGEE. The CDR3 covers 13 residues. V dropped 2 bases and J dropped 5 bases, with 8 bases sitting between them. The CDR3 reads CASSFEIDQPQHF. The CDR3 region has the DNA TGTGCCAGCAGCTTCGAAATAGATCAGCCCCAGCATTTT.

The chain is built from TRBV27 and TRBJ2-3, with D unclear. The CDR3 runs 9 residues. Germline CDR1 MNHEY, CDR2 SMNVEV (reference sequence). In nucleotides, the CDR3 is TGTCCCCCACCAGATACGCAGTATTTT. Its translation is CPPPDTQYF.

The gene calls are TRBV11-2 and TRBJ2-5, with D maybe TRBD2 (6 bases). The germline CDR1 and CDR2 sequences are SGHAT and FQNNGV. This CDR3 region has 13 residues. V lost 5 bases, J lost 4 bases, and 11 bases lay in between. CDR3 residues: CASSTSKLETQYF. CDR3 nucleotide sequence: TGTGCCAGCAGCACTAGCAAGTTAGAGACCCAGTACTTC.

The chain links TRBV5-1 to TRBJ1-2; D remains ambiguous. The germline gives CDR1 SGHRS, CDR2 YFSETQ. CDR3 size: 14 residues. Between the trimmed V and J ends, which lost 0 bases and 0 bases, there was a span of 6 bases. The DNA of the CDR3 is TGCGCCAGCAGCTTGGAGACTACTAACTATGGCTACACCTTC. Protein sequence: CASSLETTNYGYTF.

The chain links TRBV25-1 to TRBJ2-1, with D possibly TRBD2 on 6 matching bases. With 9 bases removed from V and 5 bases from J, the gap between germline ends came to 20 bases. The length of the CDR3 is 15 residues. Germline CDR1 MGHDK, CDR2 SYGVNS. CDR3 nucleotides: TGTGCCAGTTCTTCAGCCGGGGGACGGAACAATGAGCAGTTCTTC. Translating gives CASSSAGGRNNEQFF.

The chain combines TRBV20-1 with TRBJ2-7; D might be TRBD1 (5 bases). Germline V gene lookup returns CDR1 DFQATT and CDR2 SNEGSKA (reference sequence). With 6 bases removed from V and 2 bases from J, the gap between germline ends came to 17 bases. CDR3 length: 14 amino acids. The CDR3, as DNA: TGCAGTGCGACAGACAGCCGTAGGGCCTACGAGCAGTACTTC. It encodes CSATDSRRAYEQYF.

About this clonotype: The junction departs from the called germline gene at one end, perhaps through a read error. The rearrangement uses TRBV29-1 and TRBJ2-7; no definite D call. This CDR3 has 12 residues. In germline, CDR1 is SQVTM, CDR2 ANQGSEA. The CDR3 coding sequence is TGCAGCGTTGGTCACTTTTTCTACGAGCAGTGCTTC. Protein: CSVGHFFYEQCF.

This chain joins TRBV7-9 and TRBJ1-1; no clear D gene. CDR3 length: 12 amino acids. CDR1 is SEHNR, CDR2 FQNEAQ, per germline (reference sequence). The V gene lost 1 base and the J gene lost 4 bases, with 4 bases spanning the gap. CDR3 bases: TGTGCCAGCAGCTTAGATCGCACTGAAGCTTTCTTT. It yields the protein CASSLDRTEAFF.